The source of this T cell receptor beta chain is a study of blood T cell repertoires in COVID-19. Background on the study: Italy, Spain and the United States were the sources of the convalescent and acute COVID-19 samples. Sample material is recorded as cDNA or gDNA derived from T cells, B-cell-depleted T cells, or PBMCs.

The CDR3 spans 15 residues. Germline V CDR1 and CDR2: KGHDR, SFDVKD. V lost 9 bases and J lost 4; bases outside the gene matches: 11. Original analysis: Estimation of nucleated cell counts relied on the amplification of reference gene primers. Measured with immunoSEQ multiplex PCR; TCRdb has only the in-frame clones, and not every one. V, J and clone size are those of that table, while D and trimming were read from the DNA. The sample lists roughly 180,000 clones, 84% occurring once. The TCR originated in a man in his forties who had recovered from COVID-19. The sample consisted of peripheral blood. This chain uses TRBV24-1 with TRBJ2-5; TRBD2 aligns across 9 bases. In nucleotides, the CDR3 is TGTGCCACCGCGGGGGGGGTAGGGTCTTTAGAGACCCAGTACTTC. It encodes CATAGGVGSLETQYF.